Listed below are T cell receptor beta chains from one sample, sequenced in a study of shared clonotypes between healthy human individuals. Assay used: immunoSEQ multiplex PCR; TCRdb lists only in-frame clones, some missing. The sample has some 1,900,000 clones, approximately 95% seen once; the top ten hold 0.9% to 1.5%. Sequenced input: naive CD8+ T cells sorted from blood. The receptors shown here come from a man aged 18 to 29 in good health. CDR3s include the opening cysteine and the closing phenylalanine or tryptophan. The order of the fields is V gene, clone size, J gene, D gene, CDR3 protein, CDR3 DNA. The D gene is left open where the match is weak. Size is stated for part of the rows, as once, few or many counts, or as a class when the clone is expanded.

V: TRBV7-2
size: once
J: TRBJ1-2
D: .
CDR3: CASSLGVGEGPYGYTF
DNA: TGTGCCAGCAGCTTAGGGGTAGGTGAGGGCCCCTATGGCTACACCTTC

V: TRBV10-2
size: .
J: TRBJ2-7
D: .
CDR3: CASGTSSYEQYF
DNA: TGCGCCAGCGGCACGAGCTCCTACGAGCAGTACTTC

V: TRBV7-9
size: .
J: TRBJ2-5
D: .
CDR3: CASSLGLSGWDLLEETQYF
DNA: TGTGCCAGCAGCTTAGGTCTCTCCGGATGGGACTTATTAGAGGAGACCCAGTACTTC

V: TRBV11-3
size: .
J: TRBJ2-5
D: .
CDR3: CASSAGSGAAETQYF
DNA: TGTGCCAGCAGCGCCGGTTCGGGGGCCGCAGAGACCCAGTACTTC

V: TRBV5-6
size: .
J: TRBJ2-3
D: .
CDR3: CASSLAGTDTQYF
DNA: TGTGCCAGCAGCTTGGCGGGCACAGATACGCAGTATTTT

V: TRBV9
size: once
J: TRBJ1-1
D: TRBD1
CDR3: CASSVTGGTEAFF
DNA: TGTGCCAGCAGCGTCACAGGGGGCACTGAAGCTTTCTTT

V: TRBV6-5
size: .
J: TRBJ2-7
D: .
CDR3: CASSPTGPTYEQYF
DNA: TGTGCCAGCAGTCCGACAGGTCCTACCTACGAGCAGTACTTC

V: TRBV4-1
size: .
J: TRBJ1-6
D: .
CDR3: CASSQVSGVIGDSPLHF
DNA: TGCGCCAGCAGCCAAGTTTCAGGGGTAATCGGAGATTCACCCCTCCACTTT

V: TRBV28
size: .
J: TRBJ2-2
D: TRBD1
CDR3: CASSSGTGFSTGELFF
DNA: TGTGCCAGCAGTTCCGGGACAGGATTCTCCACCGGGGAGCTGTTTTTT

V: TRBV11-2
size: few
J: TRBJ2-7
D: .
CDR3: CASSLDPDEQYF
DNA: TGTGCCAGCAGCTTAGATCCCGACGAGCAGTACTTC

V: TRBV7-8
size: .
J: TRBJ1-2
D: .
CDR3: CASSPLAGRGGYGGYTF
DNA: TGTGCCAGCAGCCCACTAGCCGGCCGTGGGGGTTATGGAGGCTACACCTTC

V: TRBV19
size: .
J: TRBJ2-7
D: .
CDR3: CASSIAPTGLGEQYF
DNA: TGTGCCAGTAGTATAGCGCCAACAGGTTTGGGGGAGCAGTACTTC

V: TRBV7-2
size: few
J: TRBJ1-6
D: .
CDR3: CASSFGREVGRNSPLHF
DNA: TGTGCCAGCAGCTTCGGGCGTGAGGTGGGGAGGAATTCACCCCTCCACTTT